This entry describes one T cell receptor beta chain. The antigen is not known. This record belongs to a study of shared clonotypes between healthy human individuals. General study results and limits: Estimated richness was generally greater in naive than memory subsets.

Trimming left V 3 bases short and J 10 bases short, with 34 bases between. Germline loops: CDR1 MNHEY, CDR2 SMNVEV (reference sequence). This CDR3 is built from 21 residues. The run depth of the assay was deep. Generated by immunoSEQ multiplex PCR, the TCRdb table keeps only in-frame clones and is missing some. The sample records 2 million to 2.5 million clones, around 96% being singletons. It was CD45RO-negative cells, positively selected for CCR7, that made up naive CD8 cells, with terminally differentiated effector memory CD45RA+ cells excluded. J is TRBJ1-6 and V is TRBV27; D might be TRBD1 (6 bases). The specimen was naive CD8+ T cells sorted from blood. The receptor's source is a man between 18 and 35 years old in good health. CDR3: CASSLDPPNNPGVSWGSPLHF. The CDR3 DNA sequence: TGTGCCAGCAGTTTGGACCCTCCAAACAACCCAGGGGTCTCGTGGGGCTCACCCCTCCACTTT.